The 18 T cell receptor beta chains given below trace back to one sample, sequenced in a study of control samples from healthy donors and cancer patients. Using immunoSEQ multiplex PCR, the repertoire was profiled, and TCRdb retains in-frame clones only, with some absent. The sample shows tens of thousands of clones, about 87% of them seen only once. The sequenced sample was blood. The source is a man in his fifties or sixties in good health.

The chain couples TRBV4-1 to TRBJ1-2; D is ambiguous. The CDR3 is made up of 13 amino acids. Trimming stripped 1 base from V and 5 bases from J, with 8 bases between. CDR1 is MGHRA and CDR2 is YSYEKL in the germline V gene. The CDR3, as DNA: TGCGCCAGCAGCCAAGTGGGGATGTATGGCTACACCTTC. Residues: CASSQVGMYGYTF.

The rearrangement uses TRBV7-3 and TRBJ2-2; TRBD2 matches 10 bases. The CDR3 covers 16 residues. V trimming: 4 bases; J trimming: 7 bases; junction bases outside the gene matches: 9. CDR1 SGHTA and CDR2 FQGTGA come from the germline V gene. CDR3 bases: TGTGCCAGCAGCTCCTCCGGGACTAGCGTCGACGGGGAGCTGTTTTTT. Amino acid sequence: CASSSSGTSVDGELFF.

The chain couples TRBV5-1 to TRBJ1-5, with 9 bases matching TRBD1. J lost 0 bases, V lost 4 bases, and 11 bases had no gene match. Germline lookup yields CDR1 SGHRS and CDR2 YFSETQ. The CDR3 totals 18 residues. CDR3 coding DNA: TGCGCCAGCAGCACCGGGACAGGGACACCTTATAGCAATCAGCCCCAGCATTTT. Encoded protein: CASSTGTGTPYSNQPQHF.

The CDR3 here is CASSEILAVSTDTQYF. CDR3 sequence (DNA): TGTGCCAGCAGTGAAATACTAGCAGTTAGCACAGATACGCAGTATTTT. The chain uses TRBV2 and TRBJ2-3; tentatively, D is TRBD2 (6 bases). Germline CDR1 is SNHLY and CDR2 is FYNNEI. The CDR3 runs to 16 residues. V was shortened by 2 bases and J by 0 bases, with 12 bases between the two germline ends.

V gene TRBV5-8 combines with J gene TRBJ1-3, with D hard to call. Deletions cut 0 bases from V and 8 bases from J, with 9 bases between. This CDR3 region has 13 residues. The germline CDR1 and CDR2 sequences are SGHTS and YDEGEE. The CDR3 loop reads CASSLGFGDTIYF. CDR3 DNA sequence: TGTGCCAGCAGCTTGGGGTTTGGGGACACCATATATTTT.

This clone occurred a few times. V gene TRBV18 combines with J gene TRBJ2-7, with TRBD1 matching 8 bases. With 1 base clipped from V and 6 bases from J, the junction kept 5 bases outside the gene matches. The CDR3 consists of 14 residues. Looked up from germline, CDR1 is KGHSH and CDR2 is LQKENI. The CDR3 spells CASSPQTGAGEQYV. The CDR3 nucleotides are TGTGCCAGCTCACCACAGACAGGGGCGGGCGAGCAGTACGTC.

Only one count was recorded for this clone. J is TRBJ1-2 and V is TRBV11-2, with D possibly being TRBD1 (6 bases). Per germline, CDR1 SGHAT and CDR2 FQNNGV. Between the trimmed V and J ends, which lost 8 bases and 4 bases, there was a span of 20 bases. The length of the CDR3 is 15 residues. This CDR3 reads CASRSWGGRFYGYTF. CDR3 nucleotides: TGTGCCAGCCGTTCGTGGGGGGGGCGATTCTATGGCTACACCTTC. Complete variable domain (other parts from reference TRBV11-2 and TRBJ1-2): EAGVAQSPRYKIIEKRQSVAFWCNPISGHATLYWYQQILGQGPKLLIQFQNNGVVDDSQLPKDRFSAERLKGVDSTLKIQPAKLEDSAVYLCASRSWGGRFYGYTFGSGTRLTVV.

The CDR3 bases are TGTGCCAGCAGCCAGGGGTACGTGACCGGGGAGCTGTTTTTT. Residues: CASSQGYVTGELFF. The chain links TRBV4-2 to TRBJ2-2; D is uncertain. Per germline, CDR1 LGHNA and CDR2 YNFKEQ. The length of the CDR3 is 14 residues. V dropped 3 bases and J dropped 5 bases, with 10 bases sitting between them.

The chain has TRBV4-3 and TRBJ2-1, with D possibly TRBD1 on 5 matching bases. Trimming cost V 1 base and J 0 bases, with 13 bases left between them. CDR3 size: 17 residues. Per germline, CDR1 LGHNA and CDR2 YSLEER. Here the CDR3 reads CASSQAYRWSSYNEQFF. CDR3 DNA sequence: TGCGCCAGCAGCCAAGCCTACAGGTGGAGCTCCTACAATGAGCAGTTCTTC.

The chain employs TRBV19 and TRBJ2-3; D possibly corresponds to TRBD2 (7 bases). The CDR3 totals 17 residues. Trimming removed 7 bases from V and 0 bases from J, with 20 bases in between. Looked up from germline, CDR1 is LNHDA and CDR2 is SQIVND (reference sequence). DNA of the CDR3: TGTGCCAGTAATGAGGGAGGGGGAACTTTGAGCACAGATACGCAGTATTTT. This translates into CASNEGGGTLSTDTQYF.

This chain joins TRBV5-1 and TRBJ2-7; no definite D call. The germline V gene encodes CDR1 SGHRS and CDR2 YFSETQ. The germline V and J ends were trimmed by 5 bases and 0 bases, with 15 bases remaining between them. This CDR3 contains 15 residues. The CDR3 here is CASRTDLSSSYEQYF. The CDR3 DNA sequence: TGCGCCAGCAGGACGGACCTTTCGAGCTCCTACGAGCAGTACTTC. The full variable domain, its missing parts supplied by reference TRBV5-1 and TRBJ2-7, is KAGVTQTPRYLIKTRGQQVTLSCSPISGHRSVSWYQQTPGQGLQFLFEYFSETQRNKGNFPGRFSGRQFSNSRSEMNVSTLELGDSALYLCASRTDLSSSYEQYFGPGTRLTVT.

The chain recombines TRBV6-6 with TRBJ1-3; the match to TRBD1 covers 9 bases. The CDR3 spans 15 residues. The germline V gene encodes CDR1 MNHNY and CDR2 SVGAGI (reference sequence). After removal of 5 bases from V and 8 bases from J, the junction contained 10 bases not matched to a gene. CDR3 residues: CASSPRGTGTDTIYF. The CDR3 bases are TGTGCCAGCAGTCCCCGCGGGACAGGGACTGACACCATATATTTT.

The V call is TRBV4-3, the J call TRBJ2-2, with D possibly TRBD2 on 6 matching bases. Germline CDR1 and CDR2: LGHNA and YSLEER. V dropped 1 base and J dropped 1 base, with 13 bases sitting between them. The CDR3 spans 17 residues. The CDR3 sequence is CASSQGTGDWNTGELFF. In nucleotides, the CDR3 is TGCGCCAGCAGCCAAGGGACGGGGGATTGGAACACCGGGGAGCTGTTTTTT.

This chain links TRBV24-1 with TRBJ2-1; no clear D gene. The CDR3 has 16 amino acids. Germline V lookup: CDR1 KGHDR, CDR2 SFDVKD. Trimming cost V 2 bases and J 0 bases, with 10 bases left between them. For the CDR3, the DNA is TGTGCCACCAGTGATTCAGACGGAAGCTCCTACAATGAGCAGTTCTTC. Translation: CATSDSDGSSYNEQFF.

This rearrangement joins TRBV15 to TRBJ1-4; D call uncertain. This CDR3 has 15 amino acids. The germline CDR1 and CDR2 sequences are LNHNV and YYDKDF (reference sequence). V lost 0 bases, J lost 5 bases, and 10 bases lay in between. CDR3 nucleotide sequence: TGTGCCACCAGCAGAGATCAACAGCAGAATGAAAAACTGTTTTTT. The encoded protein is CATSRDQQQNEKLFF.

This chain connects TRBV7-3 to TRBJ2-1; tentative D call: TRBD2 (5 bases). CDR1 SGHTA and CDR2 FQGTGA come from the germline V gene. The CDR3 is 13 amino acids. Trimming took off 5 bases at V and 10 bases at J, with 15 bases between the two ends. The CDR3 bases are TGTGCCAGCAGCACATCCGGGATCGCGGAGCAGTTCTTC. As protein: CASSTSGIAEQFF.

The chain has TRBV6-5 and TRBJ1-6; no definite D call. CDR3 size: 15 residues. V was clipped by 0 bases and J by 3 bases, with 6 bases between them. Per the germline V gene, CDR1 is MNHEY and CDR2 is SVGAGI. The CDR3 DNA follows: TGTGCCAGCAGTTACTCGACGGACTATAATTCACCCCTCCACTTT. Amino acid sequence: CASSYSTDYNSPLHF.

J is TRBJ2-7 and V is TRBV9, with D unresolved. The germline CDR1 and CDR2 sequences are SGDLS and YYNGEE. The germline V and J ends were trimmed by 0 bases and 0 bases, with 10 bases remaining between them. This CDR3 is built from 15 residues. CDR3 protein: CASSVGSASSYEQYF. As DNA, the CDR3 is TGTGCCAGCAGCGTAGGGAGCGCCAGCTCCTACGAGCAGTACTTC.